These 22 T cell receptor beta chains were sequenced from one sample in a study of T cells of healthy individuals. TCRdb passed the 5' RACE reads through MiXCR, listing each CDR3 protein once. Among 60,000 to 75,000 distinct CDR3 sequences, about a sixth were seen once, and the ten largest hold roughly 4.7%. Receptors were obtained from a human donor in good health.

The gene calls are TRBV5-1 and TRBJ2-2; possibly TRBD2 for D (5 bases). Trimming left V 4 bases short and J 4 bases short, with 20 bases between. In germline, CDR1 is SGHRS, CDR2 YFSETQ. The CDR3 loop spans 17 amino acids. CDR3 amino acids: CASSHQGSSSLTGELFF. CDR3 in DNA: TGCGCCAGCAGCCATCAAGGATCCTCTAGCCTCACCGGGGAGCTGTTTTTT.

V and J are TRBV4-2 and TRBJ2-7, with 11 bases aligning to TRBD2. The CDR3 runs to 16 residues. The germline CDR1 and CDR2 sequences are LGHNA and YNFKEQ. V was pared by 3 bases and J by 6 bases, with 10 bases of the junction left unmatched. The CDR3 nucleotides read TGTGCCAGCAGCCAGATAATAGGGACTAGCGGAGCCGAGCAGTACTTC. Translated: CASSQIIGTSGAEQYF.

Concerning this clonotype itself: A much more abundant neighbour one base away suggests this may be a read error. The genes are TRBV12-3 or TRBV12-4 and TRBJ1-5; no clear D. The CDR3 consists of 12 residues. Deletions cut 7 bases from V and 2 bases from J, with 6 bases between. CDR3 residues: CASKRGNQPQHF. CDR3 bases: TGTGCCAGCAAGAGGGGCAATCAGCCCCAGCATTTT.

There are a few counts of this clonotype. This chain links TRBV9 with TRBJ2-1; weak D call: TRBD2 (6 bases). The CDR3 contains 16 residues. The germline V gene encodes CDR1 SGDLS and CDR2 YYNGEE. Between the trimmed V and J ends, which lost 4 bases and 1 base, there was a span of 15 bases. CDR3 amino acids: CASSPGVAASYNEQFF. CDR3 in DNA: TGTGCCAGCAGCCCCGGGGTAGCGGCATCCTACAATGAGCAGTTCTTC.

The V call is TRBV2, the J call TRBJ2-1; 9 nucleotides agree with TRBD2. The CDR3 consists of 15 residues. V lost 4 bases to trimming and J lost 7 bases; unmatched junction nucleotides: 8. Germline V CDR1 and CDR2: SNHLY, FYNNEI. As DNA, the CDR3 is TGTGCCAGCAGTGTACGGCGGGAGGGCCCGAATGAGCAGTTCTTC. It encodes CASSVRREGPNEQFF.

This clonotype was observed a handful of times. This chain joins TRBV9 and TRBJ2-1; D may be TRBD2 (6 bases). Germline CDR1 and CDR2: SGDLS and YYNGEE. The CDR3 has 15 residues. V lost 1 base and J 9 bases, leaving 17 bases between the germline ends. CDR3 nucleotide sequence: TGTGCCAGCAGCGTAACCCAGGGTCCAGCGGGTGAGCAGTTCTTC. It translates to CASSVTQGPAGEQFF.

The chain couples TRBV6-1 to TRBJ1-2; D call uncertain. The CDR3 runs to 15 residues. CDR1 MNHNS and CDR2 SASEGT come from the germline V gene. V was trimmed by 6 bases and J by 0 bases, leaving 14 bases between them. The CDR3 loop is CASSSKARANYGYTF. In DNA form, the CDR3 reads TGTGCCAGCAGCTCTAAGGCCAGAGCTAACTATGGCTACACCTTC.

This clonotype was recorded at least ten times. This chain connects TRBV5-4 to TRBJ1-1, with no clear D. The germline V and J ends were trimmed by 0 bases and 1 base, with 10 bases remaining between them. The length of the CDR3 is 15 residues. The V gene's germline CDR1 is SGHNT and CDR2 YYREEE (reference sequence). The CDR3, as DNA: TGTGCCAGCAGCTTGGAGAAGGGATGGAACACTGAAGCTTTCTTT. It translates to CASSLEKGWNTEAFF.

V usage is TRBV20-1 and J usage is TRBJ2-5; 10 bases match TRBD2. The CDR3 extends over 14 amino acids. V trimming: 6 bases; J trimming: 5 bases; junction bases outside the gene matches: 9. From germline, CDR1 is DFQATT and CDR2 SNEGSKA (reference sequence). CDR3 DNA: TGCAGTGCCCGAGCGGGGGGGCCTGGGGAGACCCAGTACTTC. Translation gives CSARAGGPGETQYF.

This clonotype has at least ten counts. The chain carries TRBV10-2 and TRBJ2-5; D perhaps matches TRBD2 (6 bases). V lost 7 bases to trimming and J lost 7 bases, with 25 bases between them. From germline, CDR1 is WSHSY and CDR2 SAAADI. This CDR3 is built from 16 residues. The CDR3 region is CASTEASVRKLGTQYF. CDR3 DNA sequence: TGCGCCAGCACGGAGGCTAGCGTCCGAAAATTGGGGACCCAGTACTTC.

The chain uses TRBV29-1 and TRBJ2-2; the match to TRBD2 covers 8 bases. Germline CDR1 reads SQVTM; CDR2 reads ANQGSEA. The CDR3 has 14 amino acids. V lost 6 bases to trimming and J lost 2 bases; unmatched junction nucleotides: 5. The chain's CDR3 is CSVKTSANTGELFF. In DNA form, the CDR3 reads TGCAGCGTCAAGACTAGCGCAAACACCGGGGAGCTGTTTTTT.

With respect to this clonotype: The junction differs from germline at one of its ends, possibly a read error. This rearrangement joins TRBV6-1 to TRBJ2-5; D is unclear. The CDR3 has 17 residues. The germline gives CDR1 MNHNS, CDR2 SASEGT. The CDR3 sequence: CASREVPGVIIKETQYF. As DNA, the CDR3 is TGTGCCAGCAGGGAAGTCCCTGGTGTCATCATAAAAGAGACCCAGTACTTC.

This clonotype was recorded many times. J is TRBJ2-7 and V is TRBV29-1; TRBD2 matches 11 bases. The germline V gene encodes CDR1 SQVTM and CDR2 ANQGSEA. V was clipped by 4 bases and J by 3 bases; unmatched bases: 5. This CDR3 spans 14 amino acids. The CDR3 nucleotides are TGCAGCGTTGCAGAGACTAGCGGGGACTACGAGCAGTACTTC. This sequence encodes CSVAETSGDYEQYF.

The chain has TRBV11-1 and TRBJ1-4; possibly TRBD1 for D (5 bases). The CDR3 sequence is 17 residues long. The germline V gene encodes CDR1 SGHAT and CDR2 FQDESV (reference sequence). The V and J ends lost 2 bases and 3 bases respectively, with 16 bases between them. Here the CDR3 DNA reads TGTGCCAGCAGCTTAAGAGGCTCGGACACCGCTAATGAAAAACTGTTTTTT. Its translation: CASSLRGSDTANEKLFF.

This clonotype was detected many times. The chain carries TRBV4-2 and TRBJ2-3, with 12 bases matching TRBD2. The CDR3 extends over 17 amino acids. The germline V gene encodes CDR1 LGHNA and CDR2 YNFKEQ. Trimming at V came to 1 base and at J to 3 bases, leaving 5 bases not matched to a gene. The CDR3 sequence is CASSQVLAGGPTDTQYF. Written as DNA, the CDR3 is TGTGCCAGCAGCCAAGTTCTAGCGGGGGGGCCAACAGATACGCAGTATTTT.

In this sample, this clonotype turned up a few times. The V gene is TRBV2, the J gene TRBJ2-3; D ambiguous. The CDR3 is made up of 15 amino acids. V lost 3 bases and J lost 1, with 11 bases in between. Germline-derived CDR1 and CDR2 are SNHLY and FYNNEI. This CDR3 reads CASSDHKGGTDTQYF. Here the CDR3 DNA reads TGTGCCAGCAGTGATCACAAGGGTGGCACAGATACGCAGTATTTT.

This clonotype was observed a handful of times. This chain links TRBV20-1 with TRBJ1-6; D possibly corresponds to TRBD1 (5 bases). The CDR3 runs 16 residues. V was trimmed by 0 bases and J by 1 base, leaving 10 bases between them. The germline V gene encodes CDR1 DFQATT and CDR2 SNEGSKA (reference sequence). The CDR3 DNA is TGCAGTGCTAGAGATGAGGGGTGGTCCTATAATTCACCCCTCCACTTT. It translates to CSARDEGWSYNSPLHF.

This clonotype was seen repeatedly, ten times or more. The chain employs TRBV5-1 and TRBJ1-6, with D possibly TRBD1 on 5 matching bases. The ends were cut back, 2 bases at V and 0 bases at J, with 12 bases in the middle. Germline CDR1 SGHRS, CDR2 YFSETQ. This CDR3 region has 17 residues. The CDR3 DNA reads as TGCGCCAGCAGCTTTGTGGGGACGGGCTCCTATAATTCACCCCTCCACTTT. It translates to CASSFVGTGSYNSPLHF.

With respect to this clonotype: The junction differs from germline at one of its ends, possibly a read error. The rearrangement links TRBV10-3 to TRBJ2-1; 11 bases agree with TRBD2. The CDR3 length is 15 residues. Germline values: CDR1 ENHRY, CDR2 SYGVKD. The CDR3 reads CASSVLAGEVVEQFF. Here the CDR3 DNA reads TGTGCCAGCAGTGTACTAGCGGGAGAGGTTGTTGAGCAATTCTTC.

This clonotype was seen at least ten times. The chain is built from TRBV11-2 and TRBJ1-1, with 7 bases that match TRBD1. The CDR3 covers 15 residues. Trimming removed 4 bases from V and 6 bases from J; junction bases left unmatched: 11. CDR1 and CDR2 (germline): SGHAT, FQNNGV. For the CDR3, the DNA is TGTGCCAGCAGCTCGCCCCGACAGGGAGGGGCTGAAGCTTTCTTT. It translates to CASSSPRQGGAEAFF.

V usage is TRBV5-1 and J usage is TRBJ2-1, with a tentative D call TRBD2 (5 bases). CDR1 and CDR2 from the germline V gene are SGHRS and YFSETQ. This CDR3 has 17 residues. Trimming took 5 bases from V and 10 from J, leaving 28 bases between them. CDR3 sequence: CASSFEPGLRVPREQFF. CDR3 bases: TGCGCCAGCAGTTTCGAACCCGGACTCCGGGTCCCAAGGGAGCAGTTCTTC.

This clonotype has only a few counts. DNA of the CDR3: TGTGCCAGCAGCCCCCGAGGCTATAGAGAGACCCAGTACTTC. Its protein product is CASSPRGYRETQYF. This chain links TRBV7-9 with TRBJ2-5; D not resolved. The V gene's germline CDR1 is SEHNR and CDR2 FQNEAQ (reference sequence). CDR3 length: 14 amino acids. The V and J ends lost 5 bases and 4 bases respectively, with 14 bases between them.